Shown below are 15 T cell receptor beta chains from a single sample sequenced in a study of cytomegalovirus exposure and HLA in healthy donors. PCR amplification relied on 60 Vbeta primers (plus 13 Jbeta primers). Produced via immunoSEQ multiplex PCR; TCRdb's table is partial and in-frame only. The table has roughly 84,000 clones, 60% to 85% seen once. The sequencing sample was made of PBMCs. The receptors were sampled from a male donor in good health and CMV-seropositive.

This chain connects TRBV25-1 to TRBJ1-5, with 9 bases matching TRBD1. From germline, CDR1 is MGHDK and CDR2 SYGVNS. This CDR3 is built from 18 residues. The junction had 12 bases not matched to a gene; V was cut back by 4 bases and J by 2 bases. CDR3 loop: CASSGGDREVHGNQPQHF. The CDR3 region has the DNA TGTGCCAGCAGTGGCGGGGACAGGGAGGTGCATGGCAATCAGCCCCAGCATTTT.

This clone appeared once. The gene calls are TRBV19 and TRBJ2-7, with TRBD1 matching over 8 bases. Germline lookup yields CDR1 LNHDA and CDR2 SQIVND (reference sequence). The CDR3 loop spans 13 amino acids. The junction had 6 bases not matched to a gene; V was cut back by 5 bases and J by 6 bases. The CDR3 nucleotides are TGTGCCAGTAGTTACGGACAGGGTAGCGAGCAGTACTTC. Protein sequence: CASSYGQGSEQYF.

The chain recombines TRBV5-1 with TRBJ1-5, with D hard to call. Trimming left V 4 bases short and J 1 base short, with 12 bases between. The CDR3 loop spans 15 amino acids. Germline values: CDR1 SGHRS, CDR2 YFSETQ. Here the CDR3 reads CASSVGGGSNQPQHF. CDR3 in DNA: TGCGCCAGCAGCGTGGGAGGAGGGAGCAATCAGCCCCAGCATTTT. The full variable domain, rest sourced from reference TRBV5-1 and TRBJ1-5, is KAGVTQTPRYLIKTRGQQVTLSCSPISGHRSVSWYQQTPGQGLQFLFEYFSETQRNKGNFPGRFSGRQFSNSRSEMNVSTLELGDSALYLCASSVGGGSNQPQHFGDGTRLSIL.

The chain couples TRBV28 to TRBJ2-7; D is undetermined. Germline V gene lookup returns CDR1 MDHEN and CDR2 SYDVKM. Trimming took 3 bases from V and 4 from J, leaving 4 bases between them. The CDR3 extends over 11 amino acids. The CDR3 nucleotides read TGTGCCAGCAGTTTCTATTACGAGCAGTACTTC. Its protein product is CASSFYYEQYF.

The chain couples TRBV5-1 to TRBJ2-2, with 11 bases aligning to TRBD2. Per germline, CDR1 SGHRS and CDR2 YFSETQ. The CDR3 has 16 residues. The V and J ends lost 4 bases and 2 bases, in that order; junction bases with no gene match: 4. CDR3 in amino acids: CASSPGTSGNTGELFF. DNA of the CDR3: TGCGCCAGCAGCCCCGGGACTAGCGGTAACACCGGGGAGCTGTTTTTT.

The table lists this clone with a few counts. V and J are TRBV6-1 and TRBJ2-7; D gene uncertain. The CDR3 extends over 16 amino acids. Germline V lookup: CDR1 MNHNS, CDR2 SASEGT. V was shortened by 2 bases and J by 0 bases, with 14 bases between the two germline ends. The CDR3 DNA reads TGTGCCAGCAGTGAACTTGGCTCCCTTCACTCCTACGAGCAGTACTTC. Amino acid sequence: CASSELGSLHSYEQYF.

This clone was seen only a few times. The chain links TRBV10-2 to TRBJ1-5; no definite D call. The V end lost 3 bases, the J end lost 9 bases, and 12 bases lay between the germline ends. There are 13 residues in the CDR3. CDR1 WSHSY and CDR2 SAAADI come from the germline V gene. CDR3 DNA: TGCGCCAGCAGTGAAGGCCCGGGGTCGCCCCAGCATTTT. Its protein product is CASSEGPGSPQHF.

This clone was found a few times. The chain couples TRBV7-8 to TRBJ1-5; 7 nucleotides agree with TRBD1. The V gene's germline CDR1 is SGHVS and CDR2 FQNEAQ. Losses at the gene ends were 5 bases for V and 2 bases for J; bases not matched to a gene: 9. The CDR3 consists of 16 residues. The CDR3 nucleotides are TGTGCCAGCAGCAATGGGGACAGTTTAGGCAATCAGCCCCAGCATTTT. This encodes CASSNGDSLGNQPQHF.

The V and J genes are TRBV10-3 and TRBJ2-3; D perhaps matches TRBD1 (7 bases). The germline CDR1 and CDR2 sequences are ENHRY and SYGVKD. Trimming stripped 10 bases from V and 6 bases from J, with 14 bases between. The CDR3 extends over 12 amino acids. The CDR3 protein is CATQGGFDTQYF. Here the CDR3 DNA reads TGTGCCACTCAGGGGGGTTTCGATACGCAGTATTTT.

In its sample, this clone was seen once. The chain has TRBV7-9 and TRBJ1-2, with TRBD1 matching over 8 bases. Germline V gene data show CDR1 as SEHNR and CDR2 as FQNEAQ (reference sequence). The CDR3 sequence is 15 residues long. J lost 8 bases, V lost 0 bases, and 8 bases had no gene match. CDR3 region: CASSLAVDRDRGYTF. CDR3 DNA: TGTGCCAGCAGCTTAGCCGTGGACAGGGATAGAGGCTACACCTTC.

The genes are TRBV7-8 and TRBJ2-7; no clear D gene. Trimming removed 5 bases from V and 0 bases from J, with 5 bases in between. Per germline, CDR1 SGHVS and CDR2 FQNEAQ. The CDR3 is 12 residues long. As DNA, the CDR3 is TGTGCCAGCAGCACGAGCTCCTACGAGCAGTACTTC. It yields the protein CASSTSSYEQYF.

This clone turned up a few times. The rearrangement uses TRBV5-4 and TRBJ2-7; 9 bases are a match to TRBD2. CDR1 and CDR2 from the germline V gene are SGHNT and YYREEE (reference sequence). The junction had 7 bases not matched to a gene; V was cut back by 4 bases and J by 2 bases. The CDR3 has 15 amino acids. This CDR3 reads CASSLGLAQTYEQYF. The CDR3 coding sequence is TGTGCCAGCAGCCTAGGACTAGCGCAGACCTACGAGCAGTACTTC.

The genes are TRBV28 and TRBJ1-2; D remains unclear. The V gene's germline CDR1 is MDHEN and CDR2 SYDVKM. V lost 4 bases, J lost 2 bases, and 14 bases lay in between. CDR3 length: 15 amino acids. CDR3 sequence: CASSWVQSVNYGYTF. CDR3 DNA sequence: TGTGCCAGCAGTTGGGTCCAAAGCGTCAACTATGGCTACACCTTC.

This clone has just one count. The V gene is TRBV6-5, the J gene TRBJ2-1, with D unclear. The V and J ends lost 6 bases and 2 bases respectively, with 8 bases between them. Germline V gives CDR1 MNHEY, CDR2 SVGAGI. This CDR3 has 13 amino acids. The CDR3: CASSSSAYNEQFF. CDR3 DNA: TGTGCCAGCAGCTCCTCGGCCTACAATGAGCAGTTCTTC.

This clone was seen only once. The chain uses TRBV28 and TRBJ2-1; D is possibly TRBD1 (6 bases). Germline V gene sequence: CDR1 MDHEN, CDR2 SYDVKM. Trimming cost V 2 bases and J 1 base, with 9 bases left between them. This CDR3 comprises 15 residues. CDR3 in amino acids: CASSLNRVSYNEQFF. In DNA form, the CDR3 reads TGTGCCAGCAGTTTAAACAGGGTGTCCTACAATGAGCAGTTCTTC.